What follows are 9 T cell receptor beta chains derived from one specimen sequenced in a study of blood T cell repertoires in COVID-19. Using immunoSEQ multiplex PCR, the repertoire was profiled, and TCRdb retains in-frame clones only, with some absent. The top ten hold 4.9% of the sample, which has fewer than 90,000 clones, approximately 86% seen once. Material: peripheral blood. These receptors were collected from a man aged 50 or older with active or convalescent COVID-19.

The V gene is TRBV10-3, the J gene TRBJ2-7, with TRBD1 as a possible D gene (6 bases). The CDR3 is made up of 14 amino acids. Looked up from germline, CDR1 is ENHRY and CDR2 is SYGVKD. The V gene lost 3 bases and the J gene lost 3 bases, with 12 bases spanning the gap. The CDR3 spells CAISEGMTGYEQYV. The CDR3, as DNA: TGTGCCATCAGTGAAGGGATGACAGGCTACGAGCAGTACGTC.

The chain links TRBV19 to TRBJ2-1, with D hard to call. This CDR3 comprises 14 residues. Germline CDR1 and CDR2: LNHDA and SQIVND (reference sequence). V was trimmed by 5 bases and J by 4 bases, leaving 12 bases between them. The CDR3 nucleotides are TGTGCCAGTAGTCCCGGAGATAGGTACAATGAGCAGTTCTTC. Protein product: CASSPGDRYNEQFF.

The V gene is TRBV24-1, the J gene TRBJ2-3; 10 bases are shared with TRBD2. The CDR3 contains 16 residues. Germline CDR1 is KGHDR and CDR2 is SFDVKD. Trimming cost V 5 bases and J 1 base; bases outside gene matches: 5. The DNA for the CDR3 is TGTGCCACCAGTGCCCCCGGGACTAGCGGCACAGATACGCAGTATTTT. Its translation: CATSAPGTSGTDTQYF.

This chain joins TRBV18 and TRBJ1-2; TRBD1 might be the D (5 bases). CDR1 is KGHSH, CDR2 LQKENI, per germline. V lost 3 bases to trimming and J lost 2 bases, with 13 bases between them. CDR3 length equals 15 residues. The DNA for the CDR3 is TGTGCCAGCTCACCGGCGGGACTCTCGAACTATGGCTACACCTTC. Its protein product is CASSPAGLSNYGYTF. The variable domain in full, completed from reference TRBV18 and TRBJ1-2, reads NAGVMQNPRHLVRRRGQEARLRCSPMKGHSHVYWYRQLPEEGLKFMVYLQKENIIDESGMPKERFSAEFPKEGPSILRIQQVVRGDSAAYFCASSPAGLSNYGYTFGSGTRLTVV.

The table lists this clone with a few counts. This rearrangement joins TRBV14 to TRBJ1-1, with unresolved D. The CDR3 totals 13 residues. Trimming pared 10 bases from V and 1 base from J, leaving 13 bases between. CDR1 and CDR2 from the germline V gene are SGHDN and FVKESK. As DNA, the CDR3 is TGTGCCACCCAGAGGATGGCGAACACTGAAGCTTTCTTT. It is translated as CATQRMANTEAFF.

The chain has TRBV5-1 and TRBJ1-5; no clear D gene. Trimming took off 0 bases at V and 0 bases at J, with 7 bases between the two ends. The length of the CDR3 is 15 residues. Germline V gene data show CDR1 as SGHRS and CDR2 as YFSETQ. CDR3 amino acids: CASSLDPGSNQPQHF. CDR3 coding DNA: TGCGCCAGCAGCTTGGACCCGGGTAGCAATCAGCCCCAGCATTTT.

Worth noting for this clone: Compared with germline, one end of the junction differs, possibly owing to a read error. CDR3 sequence: CASSEVNEQFF. The DNA of the CDR3 is TGTGCCAGCAGCGAAGTAAATGAGCAGTTCTTC. V is TRBV2 and J is TRBJ2-1, with no clear D. This CDR3 has 11 amino acids. CDR1 is SNHLY and CDR2 is FYNNEI in the germline V gene.

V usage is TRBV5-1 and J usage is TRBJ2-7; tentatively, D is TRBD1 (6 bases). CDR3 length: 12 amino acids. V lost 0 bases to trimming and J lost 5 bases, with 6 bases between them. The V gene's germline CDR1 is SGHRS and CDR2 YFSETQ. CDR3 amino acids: CASSLDRDEQYF. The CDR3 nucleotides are TGCGCCAGCAGCTTGGACAGGGACGAGCAGTACTTC.

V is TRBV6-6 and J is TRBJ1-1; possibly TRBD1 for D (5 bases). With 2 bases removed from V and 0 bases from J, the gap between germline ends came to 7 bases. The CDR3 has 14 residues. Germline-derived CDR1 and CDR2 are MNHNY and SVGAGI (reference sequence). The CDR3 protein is CASSYGGMNTEAFF. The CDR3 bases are TGTGCCAGCAGTTACGGGGGGATGAACACTGAAGCTTTCTTT.